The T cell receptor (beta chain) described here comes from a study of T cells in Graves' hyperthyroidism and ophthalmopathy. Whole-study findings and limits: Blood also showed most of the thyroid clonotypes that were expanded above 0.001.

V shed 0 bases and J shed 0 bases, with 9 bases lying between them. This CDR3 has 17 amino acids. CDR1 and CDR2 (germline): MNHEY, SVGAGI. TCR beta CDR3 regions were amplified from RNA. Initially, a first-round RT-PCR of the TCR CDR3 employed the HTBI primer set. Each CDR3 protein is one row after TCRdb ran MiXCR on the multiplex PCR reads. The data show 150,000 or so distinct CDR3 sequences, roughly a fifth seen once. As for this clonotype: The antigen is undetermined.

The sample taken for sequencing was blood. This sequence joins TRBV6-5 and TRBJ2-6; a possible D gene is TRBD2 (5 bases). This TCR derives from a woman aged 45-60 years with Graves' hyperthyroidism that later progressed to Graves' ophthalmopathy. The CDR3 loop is CASSYSRAGSGANVLTF. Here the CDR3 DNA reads TGTGCCAGCAGTTACTCGAGGGCGGGCTCTGGGGCCAACGTCCTGACTTTC.